Below, 30 T cell receptor beta chains from the same sample are listed, as sequenced in a study of T cell changes during pregnancy in multiple sclerosis. The data were produced by immunoSEQ multiplex PCR, yet TCRdb's version contains in-frame clones alone and is incomplete. Of approximately 9,100 clones in the sample, about 90% were seen once. Here the sequenced sample was CD8+ T cells from peripheral blood mononuclear cells, taken in the first trimester of pregnancy. These receptors were taken from a female donor in good health, enrolled as a control in a pregnancy study.

The V and J genes are TRBV15 and TRBJ1-2; the D is unclear. The germline V gene has CDR1 LNHNV and CDR2 YYDKDF (reference sequence). This CDR3 has 17 amino acids. The V and J ends lost 0 bases and 1 base respectively, with 15 bases between them. The CDR3 reads CATSRDRGPGLNYGYTF. CDR3 sequence (DNA): TGTGCCACCAGCAGAGATCGAGGGCCCGGCCTTAACTATGGCTACACCTTC.

This clone was detected a few times. One end of the junction fails to match germline, which may point to a read error. This chain links TRBV6-5 with TRBJ1-2, with 10 bases fitting TRBD1. The germline V gene has CDR1 MNHEY and CDR2 SVGAGI. The CDR3 spans 13 residues. This CDR3 is CASADTGQGLPHF. Here the CDR3 DNA reads TGTGCCAGCGCCGATACGGGACAGGGGCTCCCCCACTTC.

The chain links TRBV6-5 to TRBJ2-1; 13 positions match TRBD2. CDR3 length: 16 amino acids. Looked up from germline, CDR1 is MNHEY and CDR2 is SVGAGI. J was trimmed by 7 bases and V by 4 bases; bases with no gene match: 7. The CDR3 region is CASSSLAGGFLNEQFF. DNA for the CDR3: TGTGCCAGCAGTTCACTAGCGGGGGGGTTTTTAAATGAGCAGTTCTTC.

V and J are TRBV7-9 and TRBJ2-4; 7 nucleotides align to TRBD1. The length of the CDR3 is 15 residues. Trimming at V came to 2 bases and at J to 4 bases, leaving 5 bases not matched to a gene. Per germline, CDR1 SEHNR and CDR2 FQNEAQ (reference sequence). The CDR3: CASSLWGQIKNIQYF. CDR3 nucleotides: TGTGCCAGCAGCTTATGGGGACAGATAAAAAACATTCAGTACTTC.

The J gene is TRBJ1-2, the V gene TRBV5-4; TRBD1 aligns across 9 bases. The trim removed 6 bases at V and 4 bases at J, leaving 7 bases unmatched. The CDR3 length is 14 residues. In germline, CDR1 is SGHNT, CDR2 YYREEE (reference sequence). The CDR3 nucleotides read TGTGCCAGCACAGACAGGGGGGAGATCTATGGCTACACCTTC. It encodes CASTDRGEIYGYTF. The variable domain in full, completed from reference TRBV5-4 and TRBJ1-2, reads ETGVTQSPTHLIKTRGQQVTLRCSSQSGHNTVSWYQQALGQGPQFIFQYYREEENGRGNFPPRFSGLQFPNYSSELNVNALELDDSALYLCASTDRGEIYGYTFGSGTRLTVV.

This clone was observed a single time. The chain is built from TRBV29-1 and TRBJ2-1; 8 positions match TRBD2. The CDR3 is 14 residues long. Germline values: CDR1 SQVTM, CDR2 ANQGSEA. The trim removed 5 bases at V and 5 bases at J, leaving 8 bases unmatched. Here the CDR3 DNA reads TGCAGCGTTTACGGGGGGGCCAGAAACAATGAGCAGTTCTTC. It specifies CSVYGGARNNEQFF.

The chain recombines TRBV28 with TRBJ2-7; TRBD2 aligns across 9 bases. From germline, CDR1 is MDHEN and CDR2 SYDVKM. The CDR3 runs 15 residues. Trimming at V came to 2 bases and at J to 3 bases, leaving 5 bases not matched to a gene. As DNA, the CDR3 is TGTGCCAGCAGTTTAATAGTGACTAGCGGCTACGAGCAGTACTTC. This sequence encodes CASSLIVTSGYEQYF.

The chain recombines TRBV2 with TRBJ2-7, with 7 bases lining up with TRBD2. The germline V gene encodes CDR1 SNHLY and CDR2 FYNNEI. This CDR3 comprises 16 residues. V shed 1 base, J shed 4 bases, and the junction held 10 bases outside the gene matches. CDR3 loop: CASSEGLAVVGYEQYF. For the CDR3, the DNA is TGTGCCAGCAGTGAAGGTCTAGCGGTAGTGGGTTACGAGCAGTACTTC.

The V call is TRBV27, the J call TRBJ2-3; TRBD2 matches 8 bases. Germline loops: CDR1 MNHEY, CDR2 SMNVEV (reference sequence). J was trimmed by 2 bases and V by 5 bases; bases with no gene match: 18. This CDR3 has 19 residues. This CDR3 is CASSTPLSGLASSTDTQYF. CDR3 sequence (DNA): TGTGCCAGCAGTACACCATTATCAGGACTAGCCTCTTCCACAGATACGCAGTATTTT.

This rearrangement joins TRBV5-5 to TRBJ2-3; no firm D call. CDR3 size: 15 residues. Germline values: CDR1 SGHKS, CDR2 YYEKEE (reference sequence). The V and J ends lost 1 base and 2 bases respectively, with 11 bases between them. The CDR3 DNA reads TGTGCCAGCAGCTTGTCCCCACTTCTCACAGATACGCAGTATTTT. This codes for CASSLSPLLTDTQYF.

The gene calls are TRBV28 and TRBJ2-1; 8 bases match TRBD2. V shed 3 bases and J 7 bases; nucleotides not matched to a gene: 5. This CDR3 has 14 residues. In germline, CDR1 is MDHEN, CDR2 SYDVKM. CDR3 in amino acids: CASSFPGLVNEQFF. As DNA, the CDR3 is TGTGCCAGCAGTTTCCCGGGACTAGTGAATGAGCAGTTCTTC. The complete variable domain, with remaining parts taken from reference TRBV28 and TRBJ2-1, reads DVKVTQSSRYLVKRTGEKVFLECVQDMDHENMFWYRQDPGLGLRLIYFSYDVKMKEKGDIPEGYSVSREKKERFSLILESASTNQTSMYLCASSFPGLVNEQFFGPGTRLTVL.

Only one count was recorded for this clone. The chain has TRBV18 and TRBJ2-7; the D is unclear. CDR1 is KGHSH and CDR2 is LQKENI in the germline V gene. The CDR3 has 13 amino acids. Trimming stripped 4 bases from V and 2 bases from J, with 9 bases between. CDR3 sequence reads: CASSRDSTYEQYF. The DNA of the CDR3 is TGTGCCAGCTCACGCGACTCTACCTACGAGCAGTACTTC.

The chain carries TRBV27 and TRBJ1-1, with 8 bases that match TRBD1. Per the germline V gene, CDR1 is MNHEY and CDR2 is SMNVEV (reference sequence). V was clipped by 0 bases and J by 4 bases; unmatched bases: 4. The CDR3 runs 15 residues. CDR3 sequence reads: CASSLSGTGGTEAFF. The DNA of the CDR3 is TGTGCCAGCAGTTTATCTGGGACAGGCGGCACTGAAGCTTTCTTT.

V usage is TRBV28 and J usage is TRBJ1-1; D is ambiguous. This CDR3 is 11 amino acids long. CDR1 is MDHEN and CDR2 is SYDVKM in the germline V gene. With 8 bases removed from V and 1 base from J, the gap between germline ends came to 5 bases. CDR3 sequence: CASQRNTEAFF. In DNA form, the CDR3 reads TGTGCCAGCCAGCGGAACACTGAAGCTTTCTTT.

The rearrangement links TRBV29-1 to TRBJ2-1; D remains unclear. V shed 5 bases and J shed 5 bases, with 7 bases lying between them. From germline, CDR1 is SQVTM and CDR2 ANQGSEA. The CDR3 loop spans 11 amino acids. Here the CDR3 DNA reads TGCAGCGTTCCATTAGACAATGAGCAGTTCTTC. It translates to CSVPLDNEQFF.

This chain links TRBV7-3 with TRBJ2-7, with 8 positions matching TRBD1. From germline, CDR1 is SGHTA and CDR2 FQGTGA. V shed 2 bases, J shed 0 bases, and the junction held 9 bases outside the gene matches. The CDR3 length is 17 residues. CDR3 in DNA: TGTGCCAGCAGCTTAGGGACAGGCGGAAAAGCCTCCTACGAGCAGTACTTC. It encodes CASSLGTGGKASYEQYF.

The genes are TRBV6-4 and TRBJ2-1; perhaps TRBD2 as D (5 bases). Trimming shortened V by 8 bases and J by 1 base, and 9 bases separated the two germline ends. The CDR3 runs 13 residues. Germline V gene lookup returns CDR1 MRHNA and CDR2 SNTAGT. CDR3 residues: CASSRGSYNEQFF. CDR3 DNA: TGTGCCAGCTCGCGAGGGTCCTACAATGAGCAGTTCTTC.

The chain uses TRBV11-2 and TRBJ1-1, with D unresolved. Looked up from germline, CDR1 is SGHAT and CDR2 is FQNNGV. This CDR3 is 16 amino acids long. V was clipped by 1 base and J by 4 bases, with 16 bases between them. The CDR3 coding sequence is TGTGCCAGCAGCTTAGGGGTGTTAGAGGGTCCCACTGAAGCTTTCTTT. Translating gives CASSLGVLEGPTEAFF. Variable domain in full (rest from reference TRBV11-2 and TRBJ1-1): EAGVAQSPRYKIIEKRQSVAFWCNPISGHATLYWYQQILGQGPKLLIQFQNNGVVDDSQLPKDRFSAERLKGVDSTLKIQPAKLEDSAVYLCASSLGVLEGPTEAFFGQGTRLTVV.

The rearrangement links TRBV19 to TRBJ2-1, with 9 bases lining up with TRBD1. J lost 10 bases, V lost 3 bases, and 4 bases had no gene match. CDR3 size: 13 residues. The V gene's germline CDR1 is LNHDA and CDR2 SQIVND (reference sequence). The CDR3 region is CASSMGQGREQFF. Here the CDR3 DNA reads TGTGCCAGTAGTATGGGACAGGGTCGGGAGCAGTTCTTC. The full variable domain, rest sourced from reference TRBV19 and TRBJ2-1, is DGGITQSPKYLFRKEGQNVTLSCEQNLNHDAMYWYRQDPGQGLRLIYYSQIVNDFQKGDIAEGYSVSREKKESFPLTVTSAQKNPTAFYLCASSMGQGREQFFGPGTRLTVL.

The V and J genes are TRBV15 and TRBJ2-7; 7 positions match TRBD2. V lost 3 bases, J lost 2 bases, and 10 bases stayed unmatched. Germline V gives CDR1 LNHNV, CDR2 YYDKDF (reference sequence). The CDR3 sequence is 16 residues long. DNA for the CDR3: TGTGCCACCAGCAGCACTTCGTGGGGGGGAACCTACGAGCAGTACTTC. Translation: CATSSTSWGGTYEQYF.

This clone is deemed medium-sized. The V gene is TRBV19, the J gene TRBJ1-5; 8 positions match TRBD1. The germline CDR1 and CDR2 sequences are LNHDA and SQIVND (reference sequence). V dropped 9 bases and J dropped 5; count of bases not matched to a gene: 6. There are 13 residues in the CDR3. Here the CDR3 DNA reads TGTGCCAGCGACAGGGGTGTATATCAGCCCCAGCATTTT. Protein: CASDRGVYQPQHF.

The chain couples TRBV11-2 to TRBJ2-1; TRBD2 matches 12 bases. J lost 6 bases, V lost 4 bases, and 7 bases had no gene match. Per germline, CDR1 SGHAT and CDR2 FQNNGV. This CDR3 spans 16 amino acids. The CDR3 region is CASSSGLAGTGNEQFF. The CDR3 region has the DNA TGTGCCAGCAGCTCAGGACTAGCGGGAACGGGCAATGAGCAGTTCTTC.

This chain connects TRBV4-3 to TRBJ1-2; D not resolved. This CDR3 region has 14 residues. The V gene's germline CDR1 is LGHNA and CDR2 YSLEER. Trimming took 8 bases from V and 3 from J, leaving 16 bases between them. The CDR3 loop is CASSATGIDYGYTF. CDR3 DNA: TGCGCCAGCTCCGCAACGGGGATAGACTATGGCTACACCTTC.

The rearrangement links TRBV30 to TRBJ1-6; 11 bases line up with TRBD1. CDR1 and CDR2 (germline): GTSNPN, SVGIG (reference sequence). J gave up 6 bases and V 2 bases, and 9 bases lay outside the gene matches. This CDR3 has 17 amino acids. CDR3 sequence reads: CAWSPGQGALLNSPLHF. The CDR3 DNA follows: TGTGCCTGGAGTCCAGGACAGGGGGCTCTCCTTAATTCACCCCTCCACTTT. Complete variable domain (other parts from reference TRBV30 and TRBJ1-6): SQTIHQWPATLVQPVGSPLSLECTVEGTSNPNLYWYRQAAGRGLQLLFYSVGIGQISSEVPQNLSASRPQDRQFILSSKKLLLSDSGFYLCAWSPGQGALLNSPLHFGNGTRLTVT.

Here the CDR3 DNA reads TGTGCCAGCAGCGTGGGACTCCTGGACAATGAGCAGTTCTTC. This gives the protein CASSVGLLDNEQFF. The chain links TRBV9 to TRBJ2-1, with a possible D match to TRBD2 (6 bases). The V gene lost 2 bases and the J gene lost 5 bases, with 11 bases spanning the gap. From germline, CDR1 is SGDLS and CDR2 YYNGEE. The CDR3 length is 14 residues.

The chain links TRBV6-5 to TRBJ2-7; 7 nucleotides align to TRBD1. Per the germline V gene, CDR1 is MNHEY and CDR2 is SVGAGI. V lost 0 bases and J lost 4; bases outside the gene matches: 3. CDR3 length: 14 residues. The CDR3 here is CASSYSAGGYEQYF. The CDR3, as DNA: TGTGCCAGCAGTTACTCCGCAGGGGGTTACGAGCAGTACTTC.

The genes are TRBV4-3 and TRBJ2-3; TRBD2 aligns across 7 bases. The CDR3 contains 16 residues. The germline CDR1 and CDR2 sequences are LGHNA and YSLEER. Germline trimming cut 1 base from V and 5 bases from J; bases unmatched to any gene: 9. The CDR3 loop reads CASSQGWGRDVDTQYF. The CDR3 DNA reads TGCGCCAGCAGCCAAGGATGGGGGAGGGATGTAGATACGCAGTATTTT.

V gene TRBV7-3 combines with J gene TRBJ1-1; TRBD1 aligns across 10 bases. CDR1 is SGHTA, CDR2 FQGTGA, per germline. V was pared by 5 bases and J by 6 bases, with 9 bases of the junction left unmatched. This CDR3 is built from 15 residues. The CDR3 region has the DNA TGTGCCAGCAGCGCGGACAGGGGGGTGGGAGCTGAAGCTTTCTTT. Its protein is CASSADRGVGAEAFF.

The chain is built from TRBV2 and TRBJ2-1; D call uncertain. There are 14 residues in the CDR3. Germline V gives CDR1 SNHLY, CDR2 FYNNEI. Trimming removed 10 bases at V and 0 bases at J, with 13 bases between. The CDR3 protein is CAILLHGSYNEQFF. Here the CDR3 DNA reads TGTGCCATACTATTACACGGCTCCTACAATGAGCAGTTCTTC.

The V call is TRBV5-4, the J call TRBJ1-3, with a possible D match to TRBD1 (5 bases). Germline CDR1 and CDR2: SGHNT and YYREEE (reference sequence). With 3 bases removed from V and 2 bases from J, the gap between germline ends came to 6 bases. The CDR3 totals 13 residues. In DNA, the CDR3 is TGTGCCAGCAGCTCGGACACTGGAAACACCATATATTTT. Translating gives CASSSDTGNTIYF.